This entry is about one TCR beta chain. The CDR3 consists of 15 residues. Looked up from germline, CDR1 is SEHNR and CDR2 is FQNEAQ (reference sequence). Deletions cut 5 bases from V and 4 bases from J, with 15 bases between. This sample is part of a study of cytomegalovirus exposure and HLA in healthy donors. The PCR was carried out with 60 Vbeta primers and 13 Jbeta primers. Only in-frame clones appear in the TCRdb table, and some are missing; sequencing was by immunoSEQ multiplex PCR. The table records about 150,000 clones, approximately 71% of them present only once. The source of this sequence is a man aged 25-45 years in good health and CMV-seropositive. The chain recombines TRBV7-9 with TRBJ2-1, with D possibly matching TRBD2 (7 bases). Material: PBMCs. The CDR3 DNA sequence: TGTGCCAGCAGCCAAGGGGGGGGCGGGTACAATGAGCAGTTCTTC. Translating it yields CASSQGGGGYNEQFF. The full variable domain, with the rest looked up from reference TRBV7-9 and TRBJ2-1, is DTGVSQNPRHKITKRGQNVTFRCDPISEHNRLYWYRQTLGQGPEFLTYFQNEAQLEKSRLLSDRFSAERPKGSFSTLEIQRTEQGDSAMYLCASSQGGGGYNEQFFGPGTRLTVL.